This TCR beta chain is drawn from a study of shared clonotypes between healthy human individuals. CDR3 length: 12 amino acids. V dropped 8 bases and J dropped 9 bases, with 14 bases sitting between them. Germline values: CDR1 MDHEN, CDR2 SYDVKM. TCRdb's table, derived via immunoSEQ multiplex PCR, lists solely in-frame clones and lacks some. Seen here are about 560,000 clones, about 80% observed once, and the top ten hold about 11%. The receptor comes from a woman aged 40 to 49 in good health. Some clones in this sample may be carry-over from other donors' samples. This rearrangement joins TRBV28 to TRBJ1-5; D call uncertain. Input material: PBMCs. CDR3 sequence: CASHAAGRPQHF. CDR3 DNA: TGTGCCAGCCACGCCGCGGGGAGGCCCCAGCATTTT.